Listed here is a single TCR beta chain. The J segment lost 6 bases and the V segment lost 0 bases, leaving 6 bases of the junction unmatched. The germline gives CDR1 SGDLS, CDR2 YYNGEE. The CDR3 covers 16 residues. This record belongs to a study of blood T cell repertoires in COVID-19. Overall study: Samples of COVID-19 (acute and convalescent) were obtained from the United States, Italy and Spain. From T cells, B-cell-depleted T cells, or PBMCs came the material, which was cDNA or gDNA.

Original data processing: Nucleated cell number was recorded as an estimate derived from reference gene primer amplification. The protocol was immunoSEQ multiplex PCR, while the TCRdb copy is restricted to in-frame clones and leaves out a portion. V and J calls and clone size are as listed in that table; D and trimming were resolved from the DNA. The repertoire holds 150,000 to 200,000 clones, nearly 80% seen once, with about 26% in the top ten. The chain is built from TRBV9 and TRBJ2-2, with 9 positions matching TRBD2. Sequencing used peripheral blood. The receptor was isolated from a woman in her 70s with acute or convalescent COVID-19. The CDR3 DNA reads TGTGCCAGCAGCGTAGCGGCGGGAGGGCCTGCCGGGGAGCTGTTTTTT. This sequence encodes CASSVAAGGPAGELFF.